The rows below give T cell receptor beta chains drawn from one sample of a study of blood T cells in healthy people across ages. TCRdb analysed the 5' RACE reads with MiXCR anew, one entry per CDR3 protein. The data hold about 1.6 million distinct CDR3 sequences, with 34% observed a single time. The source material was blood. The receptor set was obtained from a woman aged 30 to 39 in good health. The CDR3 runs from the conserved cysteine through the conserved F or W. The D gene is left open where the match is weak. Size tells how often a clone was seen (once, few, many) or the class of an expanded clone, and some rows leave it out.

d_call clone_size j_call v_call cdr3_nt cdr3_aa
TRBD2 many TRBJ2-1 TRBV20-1 TGCAGTGCTTTGACTAGCGGGGGACCCTCCTACAATGAGCAGTTCTTC CSALTSGGPSYNEQFF
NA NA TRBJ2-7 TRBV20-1 TGCAGTGCTAGGGGCAACGTCCTCATCCCCTACGAGCGGTACTTC CSARGNVLIPYERYF
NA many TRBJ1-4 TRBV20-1 TGCAGACCGGACAGCCGAGATAGTGAAAAACTGTTTTTT CRPDSRDSEKLFF
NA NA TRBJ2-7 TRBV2 TGTGCCACCGGGGGACGGAGATACGAGCAGTACTTC CATGGRRYEQYF
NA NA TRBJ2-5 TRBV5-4 TGTGCCAGCAGCCATACAGGGTCGACGGAGACCCAGTACTTC CASSHTGSTETQYF
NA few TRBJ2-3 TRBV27 TGTGCCAGCAGCCGGATAGCGGTGGGGACAGATACGCAGTATTTT CASSRIAVGTDTQYF
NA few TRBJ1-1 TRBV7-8 TGTGCCAGCAGCCCCCGCGAAATTAGGACTGAAGCTTTCTTT CASSPREIRTEAFF
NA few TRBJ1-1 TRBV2 TGTGCCAGCAGTCCACGACCGGAGATCCCAGAAGCAGTAGCTTTCTTT CASSPRPEIPEAVAFF
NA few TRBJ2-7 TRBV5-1 TGCGCCAGCAGCTTGTTGGAGGAGTCGGGCGAGCAGTACTTC CASSLLEESGEQYF
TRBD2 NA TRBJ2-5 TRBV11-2 TGTGCCAGCAGCCCAGGGGGACTAGCGGGAGTCGGGACCCAGTACTTC CASSPGGLAGVGTQYF
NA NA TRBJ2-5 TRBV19 TGTGCCAGTAGCGAGTCAGGCTTTGGAGAGACCCAGTACTTC CASSESGFGETQYF
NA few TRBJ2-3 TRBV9 TGTGCCAGCAGCGAGGAGACTAGAGCACAGTATTTT CASSEETRAQYF
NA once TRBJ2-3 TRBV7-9 TGTGCCAGCAGCTTAATAGCAGTAGCGCAGTATTTT CASSLIAVAQYF
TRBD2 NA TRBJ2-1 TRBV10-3 TGTGCCACGCGGGTAGCGGGAGGGCCCTCCAATGAGCAGTTCTTC CATRVAGGPSNEQFF
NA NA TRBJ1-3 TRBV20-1 TGCAGTGCTCTCTCTGGGCCTGGAAACACCATATATTTT CSALSGPGNTIYF
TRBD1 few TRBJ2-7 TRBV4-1 TGCGCCAGCAGCCAAGAAGCGGGGACAGGGCCGGACGAGCAGTACTTC CASSQEAGTGPDEQYF
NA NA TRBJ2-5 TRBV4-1 TGCGCCAGCAGCCACGTAGGGGGGGGAAGAGAGACCCAGTACTTC CASSHVGGGRETQYF
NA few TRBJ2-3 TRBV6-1 TGTGCCAGCTTCGGGGGAGGTCACGGAGCAGATACGCAGTATTTT CASFGGGHGADTQYF
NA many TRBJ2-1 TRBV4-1 TGCGCCAGCAGCCAAGGGGAGTTATTCTACAATGAGCAGTTCTTC CASSQGELFYNEQFF
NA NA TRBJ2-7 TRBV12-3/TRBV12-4 TGTGCCAGCAGCCGGGACCACGTGGCCACCTACGAGCAGTACTTC CASSRDHVATYEQYF
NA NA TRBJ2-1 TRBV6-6 TGTGCCAGCCATACGACAGACCAAAAAGTGCAGTTCTTC CASHTTDQKVQFF
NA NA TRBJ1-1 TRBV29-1 TGCAGCGTTAGGGTCAGGGCGATGAACACTGAAGCTTTCTTT CSVRVRAMNTEAFF
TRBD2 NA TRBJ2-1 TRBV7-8 TGTGCCAGCAGCTTATACATCGACGGGGGGGCTTCATCTGGCAATGAGCAGTTCTTC CASSLYIDGGASSGNEQFF
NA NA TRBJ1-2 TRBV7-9 TGTGCCAGCAGCGTTCCGGGACGCTATGGCTACACCTTC CASSVPGRYGYTF
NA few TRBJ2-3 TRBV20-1 TGCAGTGCTAGAAAGGGCGGGGTGGTTACAGATACGCAGTATTTT CSARKGGVVTDTQYF
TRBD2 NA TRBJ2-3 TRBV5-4 TGTGCCAGCAGCTCCTATTCCGGGACTAGGGCGACAGATACGCAGTATTTT CASSSYSGTRATDTQYF
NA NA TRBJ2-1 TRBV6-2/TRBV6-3 TGTGCCAGCACCAGGATGGGCCTAAAACACCGTGAGCAGTTCTTC CASTRMGLKHREQFF
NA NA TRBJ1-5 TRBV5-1 TGCGCCAGCAGCTTGAAAGAGCCCCAGCATTTT CASSLKEPQHF
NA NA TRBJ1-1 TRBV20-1 TGCAGTGCTAGAGATCAAGAGGCGTTGGCTGAAGCTTTCTTT CSARDQEALAEAFF
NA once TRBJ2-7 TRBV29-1 TGCAGCGTTGAGGTCAAGTACGAGCAGTACTTC CSVEVKYEQYF
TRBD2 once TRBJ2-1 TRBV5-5 TGTGCCAGCAGCTTGGCCGGCGGGGGGGCTTGGGATGAGCAGTTCTTC CASSLAGGGAWDEQFF
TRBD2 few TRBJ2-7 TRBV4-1 TGCGCCAGCAGCCATAAGATAGTAGCGGGCCTGAGCTCCTACGAGCAGTACTTC CASSHKIVAGLSSYEQYF
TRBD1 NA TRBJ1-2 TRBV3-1 TGTGCCAGCAGCCAAGGGAGGGGGCAGAACTATGGCTACACCTTC CASSQGRGQNYGYTF
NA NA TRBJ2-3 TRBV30 TGTGCCTGGGGGCAAGGGATTCTCACAGATACGCAGTATTTT CAWGQGILTDTQYF
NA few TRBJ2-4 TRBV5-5 TGTGCCAGCAGCCCGGGAAACCTAGCCAAAAACATTCAGTACTTC CASSPGNLAKNIQYF
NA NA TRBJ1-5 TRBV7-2 TGTGCCAGCAGCCTCGCGAGTGATCAGCCCCAGCATTTT CASSLASDQPQHF
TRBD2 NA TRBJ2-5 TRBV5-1 TGCGCCAGCAGCTTGGCCGGCGGGACTATCCAAGAGACCCAGTACTTC CASSLAGGTIQETQYF
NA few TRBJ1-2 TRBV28 TGTGCCAGCAGACCCGGGACGGCCTATGGCTACACCTTC CASRPGTAYGYTF
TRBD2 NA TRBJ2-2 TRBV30 TGTGCCTGGGATAGCGGGATCTCGAACACCGGGGAGCTGTTTTTT CAWDSGISNTGELFF
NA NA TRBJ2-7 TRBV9 TGTGCCAGCAGCGTAGACAACAACGAGCAGTACTTC CASSVDNNEQYF
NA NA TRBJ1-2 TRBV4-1 TGCGCCAGCAGCCAACCTACCTTACTCTCTCTTGGACACTATGGCTGCACCTTC CASSQPTLLSLGHYGCTF
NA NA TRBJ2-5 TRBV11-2 TGTGCCAGCAGCCCCCCAGGGTGGGGGGGCTTGGAGACCCAGTACTTC CASSPPGWGGLETQYF
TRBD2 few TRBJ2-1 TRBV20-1 TGCAGTGCCATTCTGGTGACTAGCGGGGGGCCCCAATACAATGAGCAGTTCTTC CSAILVTSGGPQYNEQFF
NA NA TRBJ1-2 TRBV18 TGTGCCAGCTCACGTCCGACAGATGGCTACACCTTC CASSRPTDGYTF
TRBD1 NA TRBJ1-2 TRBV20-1 TGCAGTGCCCCAATAACAGGGGTTAGCTACACCTTC CSAPITGVSYTF